This entry lists 9 T cell receptor beta chains sequenced from one sample in a study of chemoradiotherapy in HPV16-positive cancers. TCRdb keeps only in-frame clones here, not all; method: immunoSEQ multiplex PCR. The top ten hold about 3.5% of the sample, which has approximately 52,000 clones, about 92% seen once. The sequences come from blood, collected from a patient who underwent chemoradiotherapy. The source of these receptors is a human donor with HPV-associated anogenital cancer.

This sequence joins TRBV4-2 and TRBJ1-2; 8 bases are a match to TRBD1. In germline, CDR1 is LGHNA, CDR2 YNFKEQ. V lost 4 bases to trimming and J lost 0 bases; unmatched junction nucleotides: 10. The CDR3 is made up of 17 amino acids. Written as DNA, the CDR3 is TGTGCCAGCAGCCTTGGAAGGGGGGACAGGTCTAACTATGGCTACACCTTC. Translated, it gives CASSLGRGDRSNYGYTF.

The chain joins TRBV19 to TRBJ2-2; 7 nucleotides match TRBD1. Germline V CDR1 and CDR2: LNHDA, SQIVND (reference sequence). The V segment lost 7 bases and the J segment 5 bases; nucleotides outside the gene matches: 13. The CDR3 contains 16 residues. The CDR3 loop reads CASNRGSVVRTGELFF. The CDR3 DNA is TGTGCCAGTAACAGGGGATCGGTCGTTAGGACCGGGGAGCTGTTTTTT.

This clone occurred once. CDR3 amino acids: CASSPGVSPGGAFF. The CDR3 DNA is TGTGCCAGCAGCCCAGGTGTCTCGCCAGGGGGAGCTTTCTTT. V usage is TRBV7-8 and J usage is TRBJ1-1, with TRBD1 identical over 7 bases. Germline V gene data show CDR1 as SGHVS and CDR2 as FQNEAQ. V lost 5 bases and J lost 10; bases outside the gene matches: 13. This CDR3 has 14 amino acids. The whole variable domain, remainder taken from reference TRBV7-8 and TRBJ1-1, is GAGVSQSPRYKVAKRGQDVALRCDPISGHVSLFWYQQALGQGPEFLTYFQNEAQLDKSGLPSDRFFAERPEGSVSTLKIQRTQQEDSAVYLCASSPGVSPGGAFFGQGTRLTVV.

The CDR3 sequence: CASSPRGGQGSYNEQFF. The CDR3 coding sequence is TGTGCCAGCAGCCCCCGGGGCGGACAGGGCTCCTACAATGAGCAGTTCTTC. The genes are TRBV11-3 and TRBJ2-1; 8 bases align to TRBD1. The CDR3 has 17 residues. Germline V gene data show CDR1 as SGHNT and CDR2 as YENEEA. V lost 5 bases to trimming and J lost 0 bases; unmatched junction nucleotides: 9.

The gene calls are TRBV29-1 and TRBJ2-2; no firm D call. Germline-derived CDR1 and CDR2 are SQVTM and ANQGSEA. Trimming shortened V by 3 bases and J by 6 bases, and 11 bases separated the two germline ends. There are 13 residues in the CDR3. The CDR3 nucleotides are TGCAGCGTTGAGAGGTCTCCAGCCGGGGAGCTGTTTTTT. It codes for CSVERSPAGELFF.

The chain combines TRBV2 with TRBJ1-2; perhaps TRBD1 as D (6 bases). Trimming removed 5 bases at V and 3 bases at J, with 13 bases between. Looked up from germline, CDR1 is SNHLY and CDR2 is FYNNEI. The CDR3 has 14 residues. CDR3 sequence: CASSQDRLHYGYTF. The CDR3 DNA reads as TGTGCCAGCAGTCAAGACAGGTTACACTATGGCTACACCTTC.

V is TRBV6-5 and J is TRBJ1-6; weak D call: TRBD1 (6 bases). Germline CDR1 reads MNHEY; CDR2 reads SVGAGI. CDR3 length equals 13 residues. Trimming shortened V by 8 bases and J by 10 bases, and 15 bases separated the two germline ends. The CDR3: CASSRTAGSPLHF. The CDR3, as DNA: TGTGCCAGCTCAAGGACAGCAGGCTCACCCCTCCACTTT.

This chain uses TRBV12-5 with TRBJ1-1, with TRBD1 matching 7 bases. Germline V CDR1 and CDR2: LGHNT, FRNRAP. The CDR3 totals 14 residues. V lost 3 bases to trimming and J lost 4 bases; unmatched junction nucleotides: 5. The CDR3 sequence: CASGFTGESTEAFF. DNA of the CDR3: TGTGCTAGTGGTTTTACAGGGGAGAGCACTGAAGCTTTCTTT.

The rearrangement uses TRBV6-6 and TRBJ2-5; D is tentatively TRBD1 or TRBD2 (5 bases each). The CDR3 loop spans 14 amino acids. Trimming shortened V by 4 bases and J by 2 bases, and 11 bases separated the two germline ends. CDR1 MNHNY and CDR2 SVGAGI come from the germline V gene (reference sequence). CDR3: CASSWGRYQETQYF. CDR3 nucleotides: TGTGCCAGCAGTTGGGGACGGTATCAAGAGACCCAGTACTTC.